These T cell receptor beta chains were read from a single sample in a study of Graves' ophthalmopathy and Graves' hyperthyroidism. TCRdb used MiXCR to reprocess the multiplex PCR reads, holding one entry per CDR3 protein. Of around 1.1 million distinct CDR3 sequences listed, roughly 35% are singletons. The sequenced sample consisted of peripheral blood or thyroid tissue (not recorded which). The receptors stem from an adult man with Graves' hyperthyroidism. Both conserved end residues are trimmed from each CDR3.

v_call	cdr3_aa
TRBV14	ASSQEAVTAYGYT
TRBV10-2	TSREPRQANYGYT
TRBV4-3	ASSQVGTGVETQY
TRBV7-6	ASSYYGGAGELF
TRBV27	ASSTPGPAFTDSPLH
TRBV19	ASSTGTGREETQY
TRBV7-9	ASSEGGHAEAF
TRBV7-9	ASSLVNYEQY
TRBV10-3	AISESQGGQETQY
TRBV5-1	ASSSTGPGSEAF
TRBV7-2	ASSLGQGPANYGYT
TRBV30	AWSFTSSYNSPLH
TRBV5-1	ASRGTGNLNTEAF
TRBV28	ASSETQGGSNQPQH
TRBV19	ASSGQGIQPQH
TRBV7-4	ASSLESRTGINQPQH
TRBV25-1	ASSRHFGNTIY
TRBV7-8	ASSLAGWETQY
TRBV7-9	ASSLLRGRLYEQY
TRBV28	ASSLTGVVGSNQPQH
TRBV10-3	ATGTGTVNREAF
TRBV4-3	ASSHTWGVSYEQY